This passage covers 16 T cell receptor beta chains from one sample sequenced in a study of cytomegalovirus exposure and HLA in healthy donors. Both 60 Vbeta primers and 13 Jbeta primers went into the PCR. The assay was immunoSEQ multiplex PCR, and TCRdb's table has in-frame clones only and misses some. The table has about 110,000 clones, 83% seen once. Material: PBMCs. These receptors originate from a man younger than 30 in good health and CMV-seronegative.

The chain combines TRBV7-9 with TRBJ2-7; 7 positions agree with TRBD2. CDR1 is SEHNR and CDR2 is FQNEAQ in the germline V gene (reference sequence). The CDR3 spans 15 residues. The J segment lost 7 bases and the V segment lost 5 bases, leaving 14 bases of the junction unmatched. The CDR3 here is CASSPQTSRAGEQYF. The CDR3 DNA reads as TGTGCCAGCAGCCCTCAGACTAGCCGGGCGGGGGAGCAGTACTTC.

The rearrangement joins TRBV28 to TRBJ2-3; TRBD2 aligns across 14 bases. CDR3 length: 17 amino acids. V shed 6 bases, J shed 3 bases, and the junction held 8 bases outside the gene matches. Germline lookup yields CDR1 MDHEN and CDR2 SYDVKM. CDR3 protein: CASSPGLAGGETDTQYF. The CDR3 coding sequence is TGTGCCAGCAGCCCTGGACTAGCGGGAGGAGAAACAGATACGCAGTATTTT.

The rearrangement joins TRBV11-3 to TRBJ2-1; D not certain. The CDR3 contains 14 residues. Trimming removed 2 bases from V and 3 bases from J, with 8 bases in between. Germline V gene sequence: CDR1 SGHNT, CDR2 YENEEA. This CDR3 is CASSLIADYNEQFF. In nucleotides, the CDR3 is TGTGCCAGCAGCTTAATTGCGGACTACAATGAGCAGTTCTTC.

This rearrangement joins TRBV29-1 to TRBJ2-7, with 7 nucleotides matching TRBD1. Per germline, CDR1 SQVTM and CDR2 ANQGSEA. The V segment lost 4 bases and the J segment 3 bases; nucleotides outside the gene matches: 3. CDR3 length: 12 amino acids. The CDR3: CSVGQGNYEQYF. The CDR3 DNA is TGCAGCGTTGGACAGGGAAACTACGAGCAGTACTTC.

In regard to this clone: Other DNA sequences from this sample encode an identical CDR3 as well. The rearrangement uses TRBV7-8 and TRBJ1-5; possibly TRBD1 for D (6 bases). V was pared by 1 base and J by 6 bases, with 13 bases between. The CDR3 consists of 15 residues. The germline V gene has CDR1 SGHVS and CDR2 FQNEAQ. The CDR3 loop reads CASSLGSGVGQPQHF. CDR3 bases: TGTGCCAGCAGCTTAGGGTCAGGGGTAGGTCAGCCCCAGCATTTT.

This clone has more than one count but fewer than ten. The chain uses TRBV6-1 and TRBJ2-7; a possible D gene is TRBD2 (6 bases). CDR3 length: 15 amino acids. The V gene's germline CDR1 is MNHNS and CDR2 SASEGT. Between the trimmed V and J ends, which lost 2 bases and 4 bases, there was a span of 15 bases. The CDR3 DNA follows: TGTGCCAGCAGTGAATCGTGGGACGGGGGATACGAGCAGTACTTC. Translation: CASSESWDGGYEQYF.

This clone has only one observation. The chain joins TRBV7-3 to TRBJ2-1; 8 bases are shared with TRBD2. V gave up 0 bases and J gave up 5 bases; unmatched junction bases: 0. The CDR3 is 14 amino acids. The germline CDR1 and CDR2 sequences are SGHTA and FQGTGA. The CDR3 loop reads CASSLTGLDNEQFF. The CDR3 DNA sequence: TGTGCCAGCAGCTTAACGGGACTAGACAATGAGCAGTTCTTC.

The J gene is TRBJ2-1, the V gene TRBV7-8; 9 positions match TRBD2. Germline V lookup: CDR1 SGHVS, CDR2 FQNEAQ. This CDR3 spans 17 amino acids. V lost 2 bases and J lost 0; bases outside the gene matches: 5. The CDR3 region is CASSLFLTSGSYNEQFF. CDR3 in DNA: TGTGCCAGCAGCTTATTTTTGACTAGCGGCTCCTACAATGAGCAGTTCTTC.

V usage is TRBV7-2 and J usage is TRBJ2-7; TRBD1 is a possible D gene (5 bases). V gave up 5 bases and J gave up 2 bases, with 13 bases separating them. Germline assignment: CDR1 SGHTA and CDR2 FQGNSA. The CDR3 spans 14 residues. This chain's CDR3 is CASSLYRGTYEQYF. The CDR3 DNA follows: TGTGCCAGCAGCCTCTATAGGGGAACCTACGAGCAGTACTTC.

This clone occurred a few times. This chain joins TRBV6-5 and TRBJ2-7, with TRBD1 matching 11 bases. Germline V gives CDR1 MNHEY, CDR2 SVGAGI. The CDR3 is 13 amino acids. With V trimmed by 4 bases and J by 7 bases, 3 bases remained unmatched. Here the CDR3 reads CASSWDRGKEQYF. The CDR3 DNA reads as TGTGCCAGCAGTTGGGACAGGGGGAAGGAGCAGTACTTC.

The chain combines TRBV6-1 with TRBJ2-1; 9 bases line up with TRBD2. Germline lookup yields CDR1 MNHNS and CDR2 SASEGT. This CDR3 has 18 amino acids. Losses at the gene ends were 4 bases for V and 0 bases for J; bases not matched to a gene: 10. In DNA, the CDR3 is TGTGCCAGCAGTGGATCTATAAGCGGGAGGAGCTCCTACAATGAGCAGTTCTTC. As protein: CASSGSISGRSSYNEQFF.

The chain carries TRBV10-1 and TRBJ2-1; TRBD2 agrees at 14 bases. J was trimmed by 7 bases and V by 5 bases; bases with no gene match: 1. The CDR3 has 14 amino acids. Germline-derived CDR1 and CDR2 are WNHNN and SYGVQD (reference sequence). The DNA for the CDR3 is TGCGCCAGCAGTCGACTAGCGGGAGGGAATGAGCAGTTCTTC. This codes for CASSRLAGGNEQFF.

The chain employs TRBV28 and TRBJ2-3; D gene unclear. V lost 7 bases and J lost 4, with 9 bases in between. Germline CDR1 is MDHEN and CDR2 is SYDVKM. The CDR3 has 12 amino acids. The CDR3: CASMVESDTQYF. In nucleotides, the CDR3 is TGTGCCAGCATGGTAGAGTCAGATACGCAGTATTTT.

V and J are TRBV7-9 and TRBJ2-7; 9 nucleotides line up with TRBD1. Trimming took 7 bases from V and 2 from J; bases not matched to a gene: 15. This CDR3 is built from 17 residues. The germline V gene has CDR1 SEHNR and CDR2 FQNEAQ (reference sequence). The CDR3 reads CASTLPATGGQTYEQYF. Here the CDR3 DNA reads TGTGCCAGCACCCTCCCCGCCACAGGGGGCCAAACCTACGAGCAGTACTTC.

The chain joins TRBV7-9 to TRBJ2-3; 7 positions match TRBD2. Germline V gives CDR1 SEHNR, CDR2 FQNEAQ (reference sequence). The junction had 8 bases not matched to a gene; V was cut back by 5 bases and J by 3 bases. CDR3 size: 15 residues. Written as DNA, the CDR3 is TGTGCCAGCAGCCTAACTAGCGTCTTAACAGATACGCAGTATTTT. Protein sequence: CASSLTSVLTDTQYF.

The V and J genes are TRBV7-2 and TRBJ1-2; tentatively, D is TRBD1 (6 bases). This CDR3 contains 13 residues. Germline assignment: CDR1 SGHTA and CDR2 FQGNSA. V was trimmed by 4 bases and J by 3 bases, leaving 9 bases between them. The DNA for the CDR3 is TGTGCCAGCAGCTCATACAGGGACTATGGCTACACCTTC. Its translation: CASSSYRDYGYTF.